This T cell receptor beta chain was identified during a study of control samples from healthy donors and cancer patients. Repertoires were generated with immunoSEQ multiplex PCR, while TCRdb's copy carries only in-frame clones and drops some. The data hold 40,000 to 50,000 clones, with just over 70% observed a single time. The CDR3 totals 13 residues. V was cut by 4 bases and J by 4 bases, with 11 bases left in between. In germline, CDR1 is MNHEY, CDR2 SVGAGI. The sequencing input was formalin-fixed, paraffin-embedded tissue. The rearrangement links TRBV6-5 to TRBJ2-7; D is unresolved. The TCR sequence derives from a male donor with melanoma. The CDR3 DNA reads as TGTGCCAGCAGTTCGACGGTTCAATACGAGCAGTACTTC. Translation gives CASSSTVQYEQYF.